Following are 21 T cell receptor beta chains from one sample sequenced in a study of Graves' ophthalmopathy and Graves' hyperthyroidism. The TCR beta CDR3 regions underwent amplification from RNA transcripts. Second-round multiplex PCR followed a first-round RT-PCR using HTBI primers. A single record per CDR3 protein comes from TCRdb applying MiXCR to the multiplex PCR reads. This table holds about 740,000 distinct CDR3 sequences, 35% to 50% found once. Sequences were obtained from peripheral blood. Receptor source: an adult man with Graves' ophthalmopathy.

The rearrangement joins TRBV2 to TRBJ2-7; D not certain. The CDR3 has 13 residues. V dropped 6 bases and J dropped 0 bases, with 9 bases sitting between them. The germline V gene encodes CDR1 SNHLY and CDR2 FYNNEI. The CDR3 DNA is TGTGCCAGCAGAGGTATCGCCTCCTACGAGCAGTACTTC. Its protein product is CASRGIASYEQYF.

Details on this clonotype: The CDR3 carries no conserved terminal phenylalanine or tryptophan, so it likely arises from a read error. This sequence joins TRBV10-1 and TRBJ1-2; D uncertain. Germline V CDR1 and CDR2: WNHNN, SYGVQD (reference sequence). This CDR3 is built from 11 residues. The V end was cut by 2 bases, the J end by 10 bases, with 8 bases between. Here the CDR3 DNA reads TGCGCCAGCAGTGAGGGGCTCGACTACACCTAC. Translation: CASSEGLDYTY.

This chain uses TRBV9 with TRBJ2-5; 10 nucleotides line up with TRBD2. CDR1 and CDR2 (germline): SGDLS, YYNGEE. V trimming: 4 bases; J trimming: 5 bases; junction bases outside the gene matches: 26. CDR3 length equals 21 residues. The CDR3 protein is CASSQEPLFKDLAGVEETQYF. For the CDR3, the DNA is TGTGCCAGCAGCCAAGAGCCCCTTTTTAAGGACCTAGCGGGAGTAGAGGAGACCCAGTACTTC.

This CDR3 is CASSGEGTNTEAFF. DNA of the CDR3: TGTGCCAGCAGCGGGGAAGGGACGAACACTGAAGCTTTCTTT. The chain couples TRBV9 to TRBJ1-1; the D gene is possibly TRBD1 (5 bases). CDR1 is SGDLS and CDR2 is YYNGEE in the germline V gene. V was clipped by 3 bases and J by 1 base, with 10 bases between them. This CDR3 has 14 amino acids.

There are many counts of this clonotype. The V gene is TRBV10-3, the J gene TRBJ2-6; tentatively, D is TRBD1 (7 bases). Germline values: CDR1 ENHRY, CDR2 SYGVKD. CDR3 length equals 15 residues. Trimming took off 10 bases at V and 1 base at J, with 14 bases between the two ends. The chain's CDR3 is CASYQGGSGANVLTF. The CDR3, as DNA: TGTGCCAGTTATCAGGGGGGTTCTGGGGCCAACGTCCTGACTTTC.

The chain combines TRBV25-1 with TRBJ2-3, with unresolved D. The length of the CDR3 is 16 residues. Trimming pared 1 base from V and 4 bases from J, leaving 15 bases between. Per germline, CDR1 MGHDK and CDR2 SYGVNS. CDR3 sequence reads: CASSESFEVVADTQYF. The CDR3 nucleotides read TGTGCCAGCAGTGAATCTTTCGAGGTGGTGGCAGATACGCAGTATTTT.

The chain carries TRBV5-1 and TRBJ1-5; D is unclear. Germline assignment: CDR1 SGHRS and CDR2 YFSETQ. The V end lost 0 bases, the J end lost 4 bases, and 11 bases lay between the germline ends. The CDR3 spans 15 residues. DNA for the CDR3: TGCGCCAGCAGCTTGGAAGGGATACGAAATCAGCCCCAGCATTTT. Translated, it gives CASSLEGIRNQPQHF.

This clonotype was counted ten times or more. The gene calls are TRBV2 and TRBJ2-6, with D perhaps matching TRBD2 (5 bases). The V gene's germline CDR1 is SNHLY and CDR2 FYNNEI. The germline V and J ends were trimmed by 0 bases and 0 bases, with 12 bases remaining between them. The CDR3 is made up of 18 amino acids. CDR3 bases: TGTGCCAGCAGTGAAGCAAGAGCGGTTCTCTCTGGGGCCAACGTCCTGACTTTC. Translated: CASSEARAVLSGANVLTF. Full variable domain (missing parts from reference TRBV2 and TRBJ2-6): EPEVTQTPSHQVTQMGQEVILRCVPISNHLYFYWYRQILGQKVEFLVSFYNNEISEKSEIFDDQFSVERPDGSNFTLKIRSTKLEDSAMYFCASSEARAVLSGANVLTFGAGSRLTVL.

The rearrangement uses TRBV19 and TRBJ1-4; 8 bases map to TRBD1. Germline-derived CDR1 and CDR2 are LNHDA and SQIVND (reference sequence). The CDR3 contains 15 residues. Losses at the gene ends were 6 bases for V and 4 bases for J; bases not matched to a gene: 7. The chain's CDR3 is CASRTSGTGNEKLFF. The CDR3 nucleotides are TGTGCCAGTAGGACTAGCGGGACAGGTAATGAAAAACTGTTTTTT.

The gene calls are TRBV2 and TRBJ2-7; 8 bases map to TRBD2. There are 16 residues in the CDR3. V dropped 5 bases and J dropped 7; count of bases not matched to a gene: 16. Germline V lookup: CDR1 SNHLY, CDR2 FYNNEI. The chain's CDR3 is CASSFYPGLGLQEQYF. The CDR3 nucleotides are TGTGCCAGCAGTTTCTACCCGGGACTAGGACTTCAGGAGCAGTACTTC.

This clonotype was seen many times. This chain joins TRBV29-1 and TRBJ2-5; D possibly corresponds to TRBD2 (5 bases). The CDR3 runs to 13 residues. V was cut by 1 base and J by 2 bases, with 8 bases left in between. CDR1 is SQVTM and CDR2 is ANQGSEA in the germline V gene. The CDR3 reads CSVEVGRQETQYF. DNA for the CDR3: TGCAGCGTTGAAGTAGGGAGACAAGAGACCCAGTACTTC.

The V call is TRBV10-3, the J call TRBJ1-2; 8 bases agree with TRBD1. Trimming took 5 bases from V and 2 from J; bases not matched to a gene: 7. This CDR3 has 15 residues. Germline V gene lookup returns CDR1 ENHRY and CDR2 SYGVKD. The CDR3 DNA reads TGTGCCATCAGTTACGACACAGGGGGAAACTATGGCTACACCTTC. Residues: CAISYDTGGNYGYTF.

The chain carries TRBV7-2 and TRBJ2-2; TRBD1 agrees at 9 bases. CDR1 is SGHTA, CDR2 FQGNSA, per germline. The CDR3 totals 16 residues. J gave up 1 base and V 3 bases, and 3 bases lay outside the gene matches. CDR3 in amino acids: CASSLGTGRNTGELFF. DNA of the CDR3: TGTGCCAGCAGCTTGGGGACAGGGCGGAACACCGGGGAGCTGTTTTTT.

CDR3 nucleotides: TGTGCCAGCAGTGGTGGGACAGGTCTTAATTCACCCCTCCACTTT. Its translation is CASSGGTGLNSPLHF. This rearrangement joins TRBV6-1 to TRBJ1-6; 8 positions agree with TRBD1. The germline CDR1 and CDR2 sequences are MNHNS and SASEGT. The CDR3 has 15 residues. Trimming at V came to 4 bases and at J to 6 bases, leaving 5 bases not matched to a gene.

The gene calls are TRBV28 and TRBJ1-2; perhaps TRBD1 as D (5 bases). The length of the CDR3 is 12 residues. The V gene lost 8 bases and the J gene lost 4 bases, with 11 bases spanning the gap. The germline V gene encodes CDR1 MDHEN and CDR2 SYDVKM. CDR3 DNA sequence: TGTGCCAGCTACACCCAGGGCTATGGCTACACCTTC. Amino acid sequence: CASYTQGYGYTF.

DNA for the CDR3: TGCAGTGCAGACGACCGCTCTGGAAACACCATATATTTT. It codes for CSADDRSGNTIYF. The chain employs TRBV20-1 and TRBJ1-3, with D uncertain. Germline V gene lookup returns CDR1 DFQATT and CDR2 SNEGSKA (reference sequence). V lost 6 bases and J lost 0, with 9 bases in between. This CDR3 spans 13 amino acids.

The rearrangement joins TRBV20-1 to TRBJ1-4; tentatively, D is TRBD1 (6 bases). Per the germline V gene, CDR1 is DFQATT and CDR2 is SNEGSKA (reference sequence). V dropped 4 bases and J dropped 8 bases, with 17 bases sitting between them. The CDR3 extends over 14 amino acids. The CDR3 reads CSATEVAGDEKLFF. The CDR3 nucleotides read TGCAGTGCTACCGAGGTGGCAGGGGACGAAAAACTGTTTTTT.

In this sample, this clonotype turned up a few times. J is TRBJ1-6 and V is TRBV11-2, with D tentatively TRBD1 (6 bases). There are 14 residues in the CDR3. Germline loops: CDR1 SGHAT, CDR2 FQNNGV. Trimming took off 11 bases at V and 9 bases at J, with 20 bases between the two ends. CDR3 DNA sequence: TGTGCCTGGAGTGCTGGGGCAGGGGTTTCACCCCTCCACTTT. This translates into CAWSAGAGVSPLHF.

This clonotype was seen ten or more times. V usage is TRBV29-1 and J usage is TRBJ1-1, with a possible D match to TRBD1 (6 bases). Trimming stripped 8 bases from V and 4 bases from J, with 11 bases between. CDR1 is SQVTM, CDR2 ANQGSEA, per germline. CDR3 size: 11 residues. The CDR3 DNA follows: TGCAGCTACACCAGGGGCACTGAAGCTTTCTTT. Translation gives CSYTRGTEAFF. The variable domain in full, with the rest retrieved from reference TRBV29-1 and TRBJ1-1, is SAVISQKPSRDICQRGTSLTIQCQVDSQVTMMFWYRQQPGQSLTLIATANQGSEATYESGFVIDKFPISRPNLTFSTLTVSNMSPEDSSIYLCSYTRGTEAFFGQGTRLTVV.

V and J are TRBV20-1 and TRBJ1-1, with D maybe TRBD1 (5 bases). The CDR3 is made up of 16 amino acids. Germline CDR1 reads DFQATT; CDR2 reads SNEGSKA (reference sequence). With 6 bases removed from V and 4 bases from J, the gap between germline ends came to 24 bases. The CDR3 bases are TGCAGTGCAACTCCGGTGGCAGGGCGGTTGAGCACTGAAGCTTTCTTT. Protein sequence: CSATPVAGRLSTEAFF.

There are many counts of this clonotype. CDR3 loop: CATSGPGSYPLGANVLTF. CDR3 bases: TGTGCCACCAGTGGGCCAGGGTCCTATCCACTGGGGGCCAACGTCCTGACTTTC. The J gene is TRBJ2-6, the V gene TRBV24-1; the D gene is possibly TRBD1 (5 bases). The ends were cut back, 5 bases at V and 4 bases at J, with 20 bases in the middle. Per the germline V gene, CDR1 is KGHDR and CDR2 is SFDVKD. The CDR3 contains 18 residues.